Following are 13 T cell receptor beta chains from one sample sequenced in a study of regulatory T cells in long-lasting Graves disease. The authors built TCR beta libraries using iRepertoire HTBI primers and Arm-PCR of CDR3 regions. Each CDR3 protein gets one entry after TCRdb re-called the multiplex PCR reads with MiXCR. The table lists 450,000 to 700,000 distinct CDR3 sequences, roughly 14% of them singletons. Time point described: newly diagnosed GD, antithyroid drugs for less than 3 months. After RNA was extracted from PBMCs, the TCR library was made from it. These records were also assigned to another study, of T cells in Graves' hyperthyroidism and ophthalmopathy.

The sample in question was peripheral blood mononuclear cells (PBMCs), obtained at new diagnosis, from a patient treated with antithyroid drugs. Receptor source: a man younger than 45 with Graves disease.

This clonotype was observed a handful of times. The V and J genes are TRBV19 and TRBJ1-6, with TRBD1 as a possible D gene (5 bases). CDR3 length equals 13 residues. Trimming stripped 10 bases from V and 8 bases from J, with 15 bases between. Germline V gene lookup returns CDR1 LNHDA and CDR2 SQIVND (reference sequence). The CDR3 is CATQGAIYSPLHF. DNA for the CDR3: TGTGCCACCCAAGGGGCAATTTATTCACCCCTCCACTTT. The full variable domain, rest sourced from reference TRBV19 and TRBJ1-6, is DGGITQSPKYLFRKEGQNVTLSCEQNLNHDAMYWYRQDPGQGLRLIYYSQIVNDFQKGDIAEGYSVSREKKESFPLTVTSAQKNPTAFYLCATQGAIYSPLHFGNGTRLTVT.

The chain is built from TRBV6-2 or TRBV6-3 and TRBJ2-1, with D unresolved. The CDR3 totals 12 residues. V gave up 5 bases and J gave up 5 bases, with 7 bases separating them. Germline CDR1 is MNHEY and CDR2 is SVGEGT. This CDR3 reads CASSEVHNEQFF. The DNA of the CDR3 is TGTGCCAGCAGTGAAGTCCACAATGAGCAGTTCTTC.

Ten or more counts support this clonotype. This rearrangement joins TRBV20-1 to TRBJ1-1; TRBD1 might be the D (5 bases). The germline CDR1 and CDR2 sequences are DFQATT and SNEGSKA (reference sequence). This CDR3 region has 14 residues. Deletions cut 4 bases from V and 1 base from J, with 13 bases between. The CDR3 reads CSATGGLTNTEAFF. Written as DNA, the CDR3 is TGCAGTGCTACGGGGGGTCTGACGAACACTGAAGCTTTCTTT.

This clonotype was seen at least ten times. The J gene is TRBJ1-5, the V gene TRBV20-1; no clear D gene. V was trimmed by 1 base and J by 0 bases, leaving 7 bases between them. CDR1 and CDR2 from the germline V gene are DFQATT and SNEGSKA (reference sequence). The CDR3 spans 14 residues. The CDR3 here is CSARGPNSNQPQHF. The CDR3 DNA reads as TGCAGTGCTAGAGGTCCCAATAGCAATCAGCCCCAGCATTTT.

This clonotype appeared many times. The CDR3 here is CSARDPAGGGTDTQYF. The CDR3 nucleotides read TGCAGTGCTAGAGATCCGGCAGGGGGCGGGACAGATACGCAGTATTTT. The chain joins TRBV20-1 to TRBJ2-3, with 8 nucleotides matching TRBD1. Per germline, CDR1 DFQATT and CDR2 SNEGSKA (reference sequence). Trimming at V came to 0 bases and at J to 3 bases, leaving 8 bases not matched to a gene. The CDR3 extends over 16 amino acids.

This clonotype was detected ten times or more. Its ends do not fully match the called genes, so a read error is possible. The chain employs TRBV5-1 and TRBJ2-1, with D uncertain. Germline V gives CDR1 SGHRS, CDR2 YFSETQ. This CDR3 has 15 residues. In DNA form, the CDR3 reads TGTGCCAGCAGCCCCAGCCCAAGCTCCTACAATGAGCAGTTCTTC. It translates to CASSPSPSSYNEQFF.

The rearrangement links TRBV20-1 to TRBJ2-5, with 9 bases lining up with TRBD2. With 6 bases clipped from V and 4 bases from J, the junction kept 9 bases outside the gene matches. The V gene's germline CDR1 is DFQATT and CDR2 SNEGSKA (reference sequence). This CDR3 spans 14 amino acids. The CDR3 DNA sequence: TGCAGTGCAAGAACGGGACTAGCAACAGAGACCCAGTACTTC. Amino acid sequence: CSARTGLATETQYF.

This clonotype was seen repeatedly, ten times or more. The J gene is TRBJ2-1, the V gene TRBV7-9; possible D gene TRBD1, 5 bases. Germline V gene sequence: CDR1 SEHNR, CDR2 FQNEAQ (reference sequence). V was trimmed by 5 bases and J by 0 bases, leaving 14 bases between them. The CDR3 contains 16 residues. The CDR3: CASSRYRGSSYNEQFF. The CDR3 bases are TGTGCCAGCAGCCGATATAGGGGCAGCTCCTACAATGAGCAGTTCTTC.

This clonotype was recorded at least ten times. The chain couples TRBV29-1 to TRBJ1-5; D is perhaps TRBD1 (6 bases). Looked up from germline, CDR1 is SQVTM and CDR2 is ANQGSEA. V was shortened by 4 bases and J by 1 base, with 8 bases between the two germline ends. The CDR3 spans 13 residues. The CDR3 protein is CSVAQGSNQPQHF. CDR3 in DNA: TGCAGCGTTGCACAGGGAAGCAATCAGCCCCAGCATTTT.

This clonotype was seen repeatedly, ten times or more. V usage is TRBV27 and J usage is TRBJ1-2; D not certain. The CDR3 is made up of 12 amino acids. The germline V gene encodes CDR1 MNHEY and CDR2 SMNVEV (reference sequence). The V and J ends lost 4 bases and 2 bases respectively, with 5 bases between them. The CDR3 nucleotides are TGTGCCAGCAGTTACGAGAACTATGGCTACACCTTC. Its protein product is CASSYENYGYTF.

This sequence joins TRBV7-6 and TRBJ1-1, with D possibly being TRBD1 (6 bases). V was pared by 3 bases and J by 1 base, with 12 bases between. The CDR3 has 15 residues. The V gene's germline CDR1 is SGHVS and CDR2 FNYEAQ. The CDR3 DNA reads TGTGCCAGCAGCTTTAGGGGAGGGGGGAACACTGAAGCTTTCTTT. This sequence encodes CASSFRGGGNTEAFF.

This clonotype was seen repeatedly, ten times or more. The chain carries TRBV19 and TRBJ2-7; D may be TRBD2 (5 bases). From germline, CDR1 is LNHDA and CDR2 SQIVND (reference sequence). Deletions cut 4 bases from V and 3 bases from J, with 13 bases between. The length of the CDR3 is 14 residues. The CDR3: CASSTLLGNYEQYF. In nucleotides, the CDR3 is TGTGCCAGTAGTACCTTACTAGGAAACTACGAGCAGTACTTC.

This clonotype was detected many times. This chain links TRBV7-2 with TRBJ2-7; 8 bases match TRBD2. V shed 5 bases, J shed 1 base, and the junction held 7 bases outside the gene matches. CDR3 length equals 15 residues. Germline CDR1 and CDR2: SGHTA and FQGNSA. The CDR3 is CASSDTGTRSYEQYF. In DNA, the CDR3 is TGTGCCAGCAGCGACACCGGGACTAGGTCCTACGAGCAGTACTTC.